A single sample is the source of the 16 T cell receptor beta chains below, sequenced in a study of CD8 T cells in ankylosing spondylitis. Overall study results and limits: Among TCR beta sequences, a motif of under ten highly homologous variants appeared characteristic of ankylosing spondylitis blood.

One entry per CDR3 protein results from TCRdb running MiXCR on the 5' RACE reads. The repertoire holds some 840,000 distinct CDR3 sequences, with roughly 10% as singletons. Their recognized antigens are unknown. The sequencing input was blood, either unsorted or a sorted T cell fraction (not recorded which). These receptors were obtained from a male donor with ankylosing spondylitis.

The CDR3 protein is CASSYGGRQYF. The CDR3 DNA reads TGTGCCAGCAGTTACGGTGGAAGGCAGTACTTC. The gene calls are TRBV6-5 and TRBJ2-7; no definite D call. Germline values: CDR1 MNHEY, CDR2 SVGAGI. The V end was cut by 2 bases, the J end by 9 bases, with 8 bases between. The CDR3 length is 11 residues.

This clonotype was picked up a small number of times. V usage is TRBV19 and J usage is TRBJ2-3, with 10 bases matching TRBD1. CDR1 and CDR2 (germline): LNHDA, SQIVND (reference sequence). V shed 5 bases, J shed 5 bases, and the junction held 10 bases outside the gene matches. The CDR3 is 16 amino acids. The CDR3 sequence: CASSLGTGENEDTQYF. CDR3 coding DNA: TGTGCCAGTAGTCTTGGGACAGGGGAAAACGAAGATACGCAGTATTTT.

The genes are TRBV4-2 and TRBJ1-1; D is unclear. The germline CDR1 and CDR2 sequences are LGHNA and YNFKEQ. This CDR3 is 13 amino acids long. V gave up 4 bases and J gave up 7 bases, with 13 bases separating them. The CDR3 sequence: CASSRLGENEAFF. CDR3 nucleotide sequence: TGTGCCAGCAGCCGCCTCGGGGAGAATGAAGCTTTCTTT.

This clonotype has just one count. The genes are TRBV11-1 and TRBJ2-5; the D gene is possibly TRBD2 (6 bases). This CDR3 is built from 19 residues. Trimming stripped 1 base from V and 0 bases from J, with 21 bases between. Germline V gene data show CDR1 as SGHAT and CDR2 as FQDESV (reference sequence). The CDR3 nucleotides read TGTGCCAGCAGCTTAGGAACTATCGGGGGTACAATGTACCAAGAGACCCAGTACTTC. Amino acids: CASSLGTIGGTMYQETQYF.

This clonotype has ten or more counts. CDR3 in DNA: TGTGCCACCAGCAGAGCTCTCAACACTGAAGCTTTCTTT. This translates into CATSRALNTEAFF. The rearrangement uses TRBV15 and TRBJ1-1; D gene unclear. This CDR3 is built from 13 residues. Trimming pared 1 base from V and 2 bases from J, leaving 5 bases between. CDR1 is LNHNV, CDR2 YYDKDF, per germline (reference sequence).

There are many counts of this clonotype. V usage is TRBV12-3 or TRBV12-4 and J usage is TRBJ2-1, with D uncertain. V was pared by 0 bases and J by 4 bases, with 7 bases between. The CDR3 loop spans 14 amino acids. This CDR3 reads CASSLARQYNEQFF. CDR3 bases: TGTGCCAGCAGTTTAGCGCGGCAGTACAATGAGCAGTTCTTC.

About this clonotype: Just one base apart from a much larger clone, this may be a read error. The chain has TRBV20-1 and TRBJ1-1, with D possibly TRBD1 on 5 matching bases. This CDR3 has 10 residues. The germline CDR1 and CDR2 sequences are DFQATT and SNEGSKA (reference sequence). The CDR3 loop reads CSASRAEALF. As DNA, the CDR3 is TGCAGTGCTAGCAGGGCTGAAGCTCTCTTT.

The chain links TRBV7-2 to TRBJ1-2; D remains unclear. V lost 4 bases and J lost 5, with 14 bases in between. Germline V gene data show CDR1 as SGHTA and CDR2 as FQGNSA. This CDR3 region has 14 residues. CDR3: CASSSLGWLYGYTF. In nucleotides, the CDR3 is TGTGCCAGCAGCTCACTTGGATGGCTTTATGGCTACACCTTC.

This clonotype was seen more than once but under ten times. The chain carries TRBV5-5 and TRBJ2-7; tentatively, D is TRBD2 (5 bases). Per germline, CDR1 SGHKS and CDR2 YYEKEE (reference sequence). The length of the CDR3 is 16 residues. Trimming pared 0 bases from V and 2 bases from J, leaving 15 bases between. CDR3 nucleotides: TGTGCCAGCAGCTTGGGGCCGATGAGGGCGGCCTACGAGCAGTACTTC. It is translated as CASSLGPMRAAYEQYF.

There are a few counts of this clonotype. The chain is built from TRBV4-1 and TRBJ2-1, with D unclear. The V end was cut by 4 bases, the J end by 10 bases, with 11 bases between. From germline, CDR1 is MGHRA and CDR2 YSYEKL. The CDR3 is made up of 12 amino acids. This chain's CDR3 is CASSPTRAEQFF. The DNA of the CDR3 is TGCGCCAGCAGCCCGACACGTGCCGAGCAGTTCTTC.

This clonotype was detected ten times or more. This rearrangement joins TRBV5-1 to TRBJ2-2; D call uncertain. The CDR3 contains 15 residues. The germline V and J ends were trimmed by 0 bases and 6 bases, with 12 bases remaining between them. Looked up from germline, CDR1 is SGHRS and CDR2 is YFSETQ. The CDR3 spells CASSLVNQWSGELFF. The CDR3, as DNA: TGCGCCAGCAGCTTGGTTAACCAGTGGTCCGGGGAGCTGTTTTTT.

This chain connects TRBV20-1 to TRBJ2-3, with D perhaps given as TRBD1 or TRBD2 (5 bases each). CDR3 length: 13 residues. V dropped 8 bases and J dropped 1 base, with 13 bases sitting between them. The germline V gene encodes CDR1 DFQATT and CDR2 SNEGSKA (reference sequence). CDR3 nucleotide sequence: TGCAGTCTCGCGGTGGGGGGCACAGATACGCAGTATTTT. This encodes CSLAVGGTDTQYF.

The chain is built from TRBV6-2 or TRBV6-3 and TRBJ2-1; D is ambiguous. Trimming stripped 4 bases from V and 9 bases from J, with 16 bases between. CDR3 length: 14 amino acids. From germline, CDR1 is MNHEY and CDR2 SVGEGT. The CDR3 DNA reads as TGTGCCAGCAGTTCTCGACTGAGCTTGGGTGAGCAGTTCTTC. It encodes CASSSRLSLGEQFF.

This clonotype was seen a handful of times. The V gene is TRBV3-1, the J gene TRBJ2-1; 9 nucleotides align to TRBD1. Trimming removed 6 bases from V and 5 bases from J; junction bases left unmatched: 2. Germline values: CDR1 LGHDT, CDR2 YNNKEL (reference sequence). The CDR3 is made up of 13 amino acids. CDR3 sequence: CASSRDRDNEQFF. As DNA, the CDR3 is TGTGCCAGCAGTCGGGACAGGGACAATGAGCAGTTCTTC.

This clonotype has a handful of counts. The chain joins TRBV7-2 to TRBJ2-7; D not resolved. Germline V gene data show CDR1 as SGHTA and CDR2 as FQGNSA. CDR3 length: 14 residues. The V and J ends lost 5 bases and 0 bases respectively, with 11 bases between them. CDR3 sequence: CASSPEQSSYEQYF. CDR3 DNA sequence: TGTGCCAGCAGCCCGGAACAGAGCTCCTACGAGCAGTACTTC.

The sample holds many counts of this clonotype. In DNA, the CDR3 is TGCGCCAGCAGCTTGACAGGGGGCTTCGACCAGCCCCAGCATTTT. It specifies CASSLTGGFDQPQHF. This chain links TRBV5-1 with TRBJ1-5; 9 bases are a match to TRBD1. The junction had 6 bases not matched to a gene; V was cut back by 1 base and J by 7 bases. CDR1 is SGHRS and CDR2 is YFSETQ in the germline V gene. The CDR3 length is 15 residues.